This record covers a single T cell receptor beta chain. Its recognized antigen is unknown. Per-base qualities were not stored, and no clone one base away is much larger. The germline V gene encodes CDR1 SGDLS and CDR2 YYNGEE. From the cysteine through the phenylalanine, the CDR3 covers 15 amino acids. The kept DNA is CDR3 alone, 45 bases in frame from the first base. Unmatched junction bases come to 4, with V trimmed by 1 base and J by 6 bases. Libraries were prepared through the immunoSEQ multiplex PCR assay. DNA from the CD4+ T cells that had been cultured and isolated underwent TCR beta CDR3 sequencing. In the paper's pipeline: The analysis removed non-productive TCR sequences, trimmed reads to the CDR3 region, and retained only CDR3s that were 7 or more amino acids long. Antigen-specific clonotypes were identified with the MANAFEST web app by comparing expansion in peptide wells against reference cultures. To be called positive, a clone needed expansion at FDR<0.05 compared with the reference and with all other wells, an odds ratio greater than 5, and a frequency greater than 0.1% in two replicate wells. A clonotype was defined as cross-reactive if the clonotype was significantly expanded both in SARS-CoV-2 spike wells and in at least one common cold coronavirus spike condition. Using the stringdist R package, CDR3 similarity was measured by Levenshtein distance, and unrooted trees were constructed with ape in R 3.6.1. The clones in this table, taken by TCRdb from immuneACCESS, are in-frame only. Not every clone is retained; where verified, under half of the shortfall comes from an unresolved V gene, and the cause of the rest is unknown. The D gene and trimming were derived from the DNA, and the V and J assignments and clone size from that table. Present in this sample are fewer than 65,000 clones, roughly 76% of which were seen just once. 3% to 4% of the sample rests with the top ten.

In the ViraFEST assay, PBMC were stimulated with viral peptide pools, and TCR sequencing was then used to find antigen-specific CD4+ T cell clonotypes based on their expansion. After less than 13 days of culture, CD4+ T cells were isolated with the EasySep CD4+ T cell isolation kit. Negative nucleocapsid antibody results before and after vaccination confirmed that the healthy vaccine recipients had no prior SARS-CoV-2 infection. Some 2.2 million PBMC per well were cultured in IMDM with 5% human AB serum, around 10 IU/ml IL-2 and gentamicin, plus 10 ug/ml peptides. On days 3 and 7, half of the culture medium was replaced with fresh IL-2-containing medium. Each peptide stimulation condition was cultured in triplicate wells unless otherwise noted. Using Ficoll-Paque Plus gradient centrifugation, PBMC were separated from whole blood and then either used fresh or cryopreserved at -140C. The overlapping peptide pools covered the spike proteins of SARS-CoV-2 and of the common cold coronaviruses HCoV-NL63, HCoV-OC43 and HCoV-229E. The QIAamp micro DNA kit was used to extract genomic DNA from the cultured CD4+ T cells.

These data are taken from a study of vaccination effects on CD4 cells after COVID-19 (dated by TCRdb to between 2021 and 2022). For the study in its entirety: Each participant got two doses of an mRNA SARS-CoV-2 vaccine, either BNT162b2 or mRNA-1273. Altogether, some ten COVID-19 convalescent patients and several SARS-CoV-2-naive healthy vaccine recipients made up the full study. In the study, cultures from other donors were sequenced using the Oncomine TCR Beta short-read assay on an Illumina iSeq 100. In both COVID-19 convalescent patients and infection-naive vaccine recipients, the study compared SARS-CoV-2 spike-specific CD4+ TCR repertoires from before mRNA vaccination with those from after it.

The research as a whole found: Clones induced by infection and clones induced by vaccination both contracted markedly at late timepoints after vaccination, which fits with T cell responses waning over time. Among healthy vaccine recipients, nearly all vaccine-induced clones were SARS-CoV-2 mono-reactive, and just 1 of 255 was cross-reactive with common cold coronaviruses. The study was limited by a small number of convalescent patients, and early post-infection timepoints were lacking.

Sequenced material: CD4+ T cells from PBMCs cultured with HCoV-OC43 spike peptides, taken before COVID-19 vaccination. This sample's cell subset or site label indicates: HCoV-OC43 spike overlapping peptide pool stimulation. This clonotype was sampled from a human donor who received a COVID-19 vaccine. The V and J segments used are TRBV9 and TRBJ2-1; 10 central bases correspond to TRBD2. CDR3 sequence: CASSVSGLASNEQFF. The DNA sequence is TGTGCCAGCAGCGTATCGGGACTAGCGTCCAATGAGCAGTTCTTC.